The text below deals with one T cell receptor beta chain. Study processing details: How many nucleated cells were present was estimated from reference gene primer amplification. Generated by immunoSEQ multiplex PCR, the TCRdb table keeps only in-frame clones and is missing some. The V and J calls and clone size are taken from that table; D and trimming were inferred from the DNA. The repertoire consists of about 43,000 clones, with 75% to 90% occurring once and the leading ten covering roughly 7.6%. These data come from a study of blood T cell repertoires in COVID-19. The wider study: Collection of acute and convalescent COVID-19 samples took place in the United States, Italy and Spain.

The sequencing sample was made of peripheral blood. This clonotype was obtained from a man aged 55 to 69 with active COVID-19.

The CDR3 nucleotides are TGTGCCAGCAGCCAAGATTGGAGCGGGAGGCAAAGTGGAGGGGAGCTGTTTTTT. It codes for CASSQDWSGRQSGGELFF. The chain carries TRBV4-2 and TRBJ2-2; 9 nucleotides agree with TRBD2. Germline values: CDR1 LGHNA, CDR2 YNFKEQ. The CDR3 totals 18 residues. With V trimmed by 0 bases and J by 8 bases, 13 bases remained unmatched.